The sequence of this T cell receptor beta chain was determined in a study of T cells in severe cutaneous drug reactions. Study overall: Patients came from Taiwan, Thailand and a European registry, 2011 to 2018. Whole-study results and caveats: All seven CBZ-SJS/TEN blister samples shared a public TCRbeta CDR3 at mean approximately 13%.

CDR1 is LGHNA and CDR2 is YNFKEQ in the germline V gene. The CDR3 spans 16 residues. Libraries were made by iRepertoire multiplex PCR with TCR subtype-specific primers for bulk and single-cell sequencing. TCRdb reprocessed the multiplex PCR reads, keeping one entry per CDR3 protein, no DNA. The listing records 20,000 to 25,000 distinct CDR3 sequences. Carbamazepine had induced Stevens-Johnson syndrome or toxic epidermal necrolysis in the sequenced donors. Regarding this clonotype: Its antigen is unknown.

This receptor was taken from a human donor with toxic epidermal necrolysis, a severe cutaneous drug reaction. The V gene is TRBV4-2, the J gene TRBJ1-3. Sequencing was carried out using PBMCs. This CDR3 reads CASSQEVVVSGNTIYF.